The clone carrying this TCR beta chain came up once. Its target is unknown. Sample time point: recipient sample about 28 days before transplant, after cytoreduction. The sample belongs to a study of T cell clonotyping in hematopoietic cell transplantation. Study-wide background: Cytoreduction preceded collection of pretransplant recipient samples.

The CDR3 extends over 16 amino acids. Germline CDR1 is SEHNR and CDR2 is FQNEAQ (reference sequence). Trimming removed 1 base at V and 1 base at J, with 11 bases between. Only in-frame clones appear in the TCRdb table, and some are missing; sequencing was by immunoSEQ multiplex PCR. The repertoire has tens of thousands of clones, under 90% of them found once; the top ten carry about 6.1%. Notes on the study in general: Without cell sorting, CD4 versus CD8 contributions remain unresolved. Few recipient clonotypes overlapped donors; over 95% were de novo at given depth.

Here the sequenced sample was peripheral blood mononuclear cells, taken before stem cell transplant. The TCR sequence derives from a man aged 60 to 69 with biphenotypic leukemia. Some clones in this sample may be carry-over from other donors' samples. The genes are TRBV7-9 and TRBJ1-5, with D perhaps matching TRBD1 (5 bases). This CDR3 reads CASSLGAGGSNQPQHF. In nucleotides, the CDR3 is TGTGCCAGCAGCTTAGGGGCGGGGGGAAGCAATCAGCCCCAGCATTTT.